These 27 T cell receptor beta chains were all obtained from the same sample, sequenced in a study of blood T cell repertoires in COVID-19. Profiled with immunoSEQ multiplex PCR; TCRdb holds only in-frame clones, not every one. The sample holds over 200,000 clones, approximately 88% seen once. The sample taken for sequencing was peripheral blood. The receptor set was obtained from a man in his forties with acute or convalescent COVID-19.

The CDR3 nucleotides are TGTGCCAGCAGCTTAGGGACAGAATTTATAACCGGGGAGCTGTTTTTT. The encoded protein is CASSLGTEFITGELFF. The rearrangement uses TRBV11-1 and TRBJ2-2; maybe TRBD1 (6 bases). From germline, CDR1 is SGHAT and CDR2 FQDESV (reference sequence). Trimming removed 1 base from V and 5 bases from J, with 14 bases in between. The CDR3 length is 16 residues. Filled out from reference TRBV11-1 and TRBJ2-2, the complete variable domain reads EAEVAQSPRYKITEKSQAVAFWCDPISGHATLYWYRQILGQGPELLVQFQDESVVDDSQLPKDRFSAERLKGVDSTLKIQPAELGDSAMYLCASSLGTEFITGELFFGEGSRLTVL.

This clone showed up just a few times. The CDR3 nucleotides are TGTGCCAGCGGCGGGACAGTCCCGAAACAAGACGAGTATTTATTGAACACTGAAGCTTTCTTT. This encodes CASGGTVPKQDEYLLNTEAFF. The chain has TRBV21-1 and TRBJ1-1; the table's D call TRBD1 went unverified against the DNA. TRBV21-1 is a documented pseudogene. The CDR3 has 21 amino acids.

The genes are TRBV3-1 (or the pseudogene TRBV3-2) and TRBJ2-1, with 7 bases matching TRBD2. This CDR3 comprises 12 residues. CDR1 and CDR2 from the germline V gene are LGHDT and YNNKEL (reference sequence). After removal of 4 bases from V and 13 bases from J, the junction contained 7 bases not matched to a gene. The CDR3 region is CASSPSGPSQFF. For the CDR3, the DNA is TGTGCCAGCAGCCCTAGCGGCCCAAGTCAGTTCTTC.

This clone was recorded a few times. The rearrangement joins TRBV4-1 to TRBJ1-1; D not resolved. The CDR3 is 13 amino acids. Trimming pared 0 bases from V and 1 base from J, leaving 3 bases between. The germline gives CDR1 MGHRA, CDR2 YSYEKL. The CDR3 DNA follows: TGCGCCAGCAGCCAAGAGAGGAACACTGAAGCTTTCTTT. It yields the protein CASSQERNTEAFF.

V gene TRBV10-2 combines with J gene TRBJ2-7; 7 bases line up with TRBD2. This CDR3 has 15 amino acids. The V segment lost 6 bases and the J segment 0 bases; nucleotides outside the gene matches: 8. Germline V lookup: CDR1 WSHSY, CDR2 SAAADI. CDR3 sequence reads: CASRPAGANSYEQYF. The CDR3 DNA sequence: TGCGCCAGCAGACCGGCGGGAGCGAACTCCTACGAGCAGTACTTC.

The DNA for the CDR3 is TGTGCCAGCAGCTCCCTAGCTGGGGCAGATACGCAGTATTTT. As protein: CASSSLAGADTQYF. The gene calls are TRBV7-8 and TRBJ2-3, with D perhaps matching TRBD2 (5 bases). There are 14 residues in the CDR3. Germline-derived CDR1 and CDR2 are SGHVS and FQNEAQ. V gave up 4 bases and J gave up 4 bases, with 12 bases separating them.

V is TRBV27 and J is TRBJ2-3; D might be TRBD2 (5 bases). The CDR3 loop spans 12 amino acids. The ends were cut back, 5 bases at V and 8 bases at J, with 11 bases in the middle. CDR1 and CDR2 (germline): MNHEY, SMNVEV (reference sequence). CDR3 in DNA: TGTGCCAGCAGTCCACTAGGCGGTACGCAGTATTTT. Its translation: CASSPLGGTQYF.

This chain connects TRBV6-5 to TRBJ2-5; weak D call: TRBD2 (5 bases). V shed 7 bases and J shed 4 bases, with 16 bases lying between them. CDR1 and CDR2 (germline): MNHEY, SVGAGI. This CDR3 is built from 14 residues. As DNA, the CDR3 is TGTGCCAGCATGAGGACTTTAGTTCGAGAGACCCAGTACTTC. Protein sequence: CASMRTLVRETQYF.

This rearrangement joins TRBV7-2 to TRBJ1-1, with TRBD1 identical over 7 bases. There are 15 residues in the CDR3. Unmatched junction bases numbered 10, after V lost 5 bases and J lost 4 bases. Per the germline V gene, CDR1 is SGHTA and CDR2 is FQGNSA. This CDR3 is CASSLQGEIVTEAFF. DNA for the CDR3: TGTGCCAGCAGCCTCCAGGGGGAAATTGTCACTGAAGCTTTCTTT.

This clone was detected once. The V and J genes are TRBV11-2 and TRBJ2-7, with TRBD1 matching over 7 bases. Trimming at V came to 3 bases and at J to 5 bases, leaving 4 bases not matched to a gene. CDR1 is SGHAT, CDR2 FQNNGV, per germline. The CDR3 has 13 amino acids. CDR3 DNA: TGTGCCAGCAGCTTCAACAGGGGTCACGAGCAGTACTTC. Translation: CASSFNRGHEQYF. Supplemented by reference TRBV11-2 and TRBJ2-7, the full variable domain reads EAGVAQSPRYKIIEKRQSVAFWCNPISGHATLYWYQQILGQGPKLLIQFQNNGVVDDSQLPKDRFSAERLKGVDSTLKIQPAKLEDSAVYLCASSFNRGHEQYFGPGTRLTVT.

Regarding this clone: An end of the junction does not agree with germline; a read error may underlie this. The chain is built from TRBV2 and TRBJ2-1; 13 bases map to TRBD2. The CDR3 contains 15 residues. Germline V gene sequence: CDR1 SNHLY, CDR2 FYNNEI. CDR3 loop: CASREGTSGTQEQFF. DNA for the CDR3: TGTGCCAGCAGGGAAGGGACTAGCGGGACACAAGAGCAGTTCTTC.

The chain has TRBV2 and TRBJ1-3; possible D gene TRBD1, 6 bases. Looked up from germline, CDR1 is SNHLY and CDR2 is FYNNEI. Trimming left V 5 bases short and J 5 bases short, with 13 bases between. There are 14 residues in the CDR3. In DNA, the CDR3 is TGTGCCAGCAGTCATGACAGGAATAGAAACACCATATATTTT. It yields the protein CASSHDRNRNTIYF.

This clone occurred many times. The chain joins TRBV7-9 to TRBJ2-5, with TRBD1 matching over 10 bases. The CDR3 spans 17 residues. Germline CDR1 and CDR2: SEHNR and FQNEAQ (reference sequence). Trimming took 1 base from V and 4 from J; bases not matched to a gene: 9. As DNA, the CDR3 is TGTGCCAGCAGCTTAGGAATCGGACAGGGGGTGGGAGAGACCCAGTACTTC. Amino acid sequence: CASSLGIGQGVGETQYF.

The CDR3 nucleotides read TGTGCCATCAGTGACTCCGCGGGAGGGCATGAGCAGTTCTTC. It encodes CAISDSAGGHEQFF. The chain has TRBV10-3 and TRBJ2-1, with 9 bases lining up with TRBD2. V was clipped by 3 bases and J by 8 bases; unmatched bases: 5. CDR3 size: 14 residues. Looked up from germline, CDR1 is ENHRY and CDR2 is SYGVKD.

The rearrangement joins TRBV19 to TRBJ1-1, with 7 bases identical to TRBD1. The CDR3 consists of 14 residues. V shed 5 bases, J shed 0 bases, and the junction held 3 bases outside the gene matches. The V gene's germline CDR1 is LNHDA and CDR2 SQIVND (reference sequence). CDR3 sequence: CASSWDSMNTEAFF. CDR3 bases: TGTGCCAGTAGTTGGGACAGCATGAACACTGAAGCTTTCTTT. Full variable domain (remainder filled in from reference TRBV19 and TRBJ1-1): DGGITQSPKYLFRKEGQNVTLSCEQNLNHDAMYWYRQDPGQGLRLIYYSQIVNDFQKGDIAEGYSVSREKKESFPLTVTSAQKNPTAFYLCASSWDSMNTEAFFGQGTRLTVV.

The chain recombines TRBV19 with TRBJ1-2; possibly TRBD1 for D (5 bases). The CDR3 length is 14 residues. V gave up 3 bases and J gave up 4 bases, with 12 bases separating them. Germline V gives CDR1 LNHDA, CDR2 SQIVND (reference sequence). In nucleotides, the CDR3 is TGTGCCAGTAGTATGGCGGGGGAGGTCTATGGCTACACCTTC. As protein: CASSMAGEVYGYTF.

There are a few counts of this clone. The chain links TRBV4-1 to TRBJ2-3; D uncertain. CDR3 length equals 17 residues. Trimming shortened V by 1 base and J by 5 bases, and 19 bases separated the two germline ends. The germline gives CDR1 MGHRA, CDR2 YSYEKL. The DNA of the CDR3 is TGCGCCAGCAGCCAAGTGCTTTCTCTGCAGGTTGGAGATACGCAGTATTTT. Translating gives CASSQVLSLQVGDTQYF.

This rearrangement joins TRBV30 to TRBJ2-5, with D unclear. The V gene lost 0 bases and the J gene lost 5 bases, with 16 bases spanning the gap. The CDR3 runs to 15 residues. The germline V gene encodes CDR1 GTSNPN and CDR2 SVGIG (reference sequence). The CDR3 is CAWSVRVWSLETQYF. The CDR3 DNA sequence: TGTGCCTGGAGTGTACGAGTCTGGTCGTTGGAGACCCAGTACTTC.

This clone was seen a handful of times. The chain employs TRBV19 and TRBJ2-6; D is possibly TRBD1 (6 bases). The germline CDR1 and CDR2 sequences are LNHDA and SQIVND (reference sequence). This CDR3 has 16 amino acids. The germline V and J ends were trimmed by 4 bases and 4 bases, with 14 bases remaining between them. CDR3 in amino acids: CASSRTTGFGANVLTF. The DNA of the CDR3 is TGTGCCAGTAGTAGAACCACAGGGTTCGGGGCCAACGTCCTGACTTTC. Complete variable domain (other parts from reference TRBV19 and TRBJ2-6): DGGITQSPKYLFRKEGQNVTLSCEQNLNHDAMYWYRQDPGQGLRLIYYSQIVNDFQKGDIAEGYSVSREKKESFPLTVTSAQKNPTAFYLCASSRTTGFGANVLTFGAGSRLTVL.

The chain combines TRBV5-1 with TRBJ2-1; the match to TRBD2 covers 7 bases. V lost 7 bases, J lost 7 bases, and 11 bases stayed unmatched. Germline CDR1 and CDR2: SGHRS and YFSETQ. CDR3 size: 14 residues. The CDR3 nucleotides read TGCGCCAGCTGCGTGGGAGGGAGGGGAAATGAGCAGTTCTTC. Translating gives CASCVGGRGNEQFF.

The chain uses TRBV2 and TRBJ2-5, with 12 bases that match TRBD2. In germline, CDR1 is SNHLY, CDR2 FYNNEI. The CDR3 extends over 15 amino acids. V gave up 7 bases and J gave up 3 bases; unmatched junction bases: 6. In DNA, the CDR3 is TGTGCCAGCATCTTGACTAGCGGGAGTAAAGAGACCCAGTACTTC. It yields the protein CASILTSGSKETQYF.

The chain employs TRBV5-1 and TRBJ2-1; 14 bases line up with TRBD2. The CDR3 has 18 residues. The V gene end was trimmed by 4 bases and the J gene end by 5 bases; junction bases not matched to a gene: 11. Germline-derived CDR1 and CDR2 are SGHRS and YFSETQ. The CDR3 nucleotides are TGCGCCAGCAGCCCCCAGCCGGGACTAGCGGGGGTTGACAATGAGCAGTTCTTC. Its protein product is CASSPQPGLAGVDNEQFF.

This clone was recorded only once. The CDR3: CASSFFASRSNQPQHF. CDR3 sequence (DNA): TGTGCCAGCAGCTTCTTCGCGTCTCGGAGCAATCAGCCCCAGCATTTT. V usage is TRBV5-6 and J usage is TRBJ1-5, with D uncertain. The germline V and J ends were trimmed by 2 bases and 1 base, with 13 bases remaining between them. The CDR3 is made up of 16 amino acids. CDR1 SGHDT and CDR2 YYEEEE come from the germline V gene.

The chain uses TRBV6-5 and TRBJ2-5, with 8 bases that match TRBD1. Trimming at V came to 5 bases and at J to 4 bases, leaving 0 bases not matched to a gene. The CDR3 consists of 12 residues. Per the germline V gene, CDR1 is MNHEY and CDR2 is SVGAGI. CDR3 sequence: CASSQGAETQYF. The CDR3 DNA reads as TGTGCCAGCAGTCAGGGGGCAGAGACCCAGTACTTC.

This clone was counted only a few times. The V call is TRBV9, the J call TRBJ1-6; 9 bases line up with TRBD1. The CDR3 is 16 residues long. V was clipped by 3 bases and J by 10 bases; unmatched bases: 11. Germline V gene lookup returns CDR1 SGDLS and CDR2 YYNGEE. The CDR3 region is CASSARPGQGASPLHF. DNA of the CDR3: TGTGCCAGCAGCGCCCGACCGGGACAGGGTGCGTCACCCCTCCACTTT.

V and J are TRBV3-1 (or the pseudogene TRBV3-2) and TRBJ2-5, with TRBD1 as a possible D gene (5 bases). Trimming stripped 0 bases from V and 5 bases from J, with 7 bases between. The CDR3 contains 13 residues. Germline values: CDR1 LGHDT, CDR2 YNNKEL (reference sequence). CDR3 nucleotides: TGTGCCAGCAGCCAAGACGCAGGGGAGACCCAGTACTTC. This codes for CASSQDAGETQYF.

The CDR3: CAWIRQGIKAKNIQYF. The CDR3 DNA reads as TGTGCCTGGATACGACAGGGGATTAAAGCCAAAAACATTCAGTACTTC. This chain uses TRBV30 with TRBJ2-4, with 8 bases fitting TRBD1. Trimming at V came to 4 bases and at J to 0 bases, leaving 8 bases not matched to a gene. The CDR3 loop spans 16 amino acids. Germline-derived CDR1 and CDR2 are GTSNPN and SVGIG (reference sequence).